This paragraph reports one T cell receptor (beta chain). What it binds is not known. Trimming removed 3 bases at V and 6 bases at J, with 11 bases between. The CDR3 spans 13 residues. CDR1 is SGDLS, CDR2 YYNGEE, per germline. The record originates from a study of cytomegalovirus exposure and HLA in healthy donors. Whole-study context: In terms of ancestry, the Caucasian-associated cluster contained roughly 81% of the approximately 430 genotyped donors.

Findings and limits, study-wide: Later findings reportedly placed an Asian-associated ancestry cluster below the approximately 670-donor mean for N-insertions. A missense variant in DCLRE1C was later tied to TCR beta V- and J-gene trimming.

In the PCR, 60 Vbeta and 13 Jbeta primers were used. This table comes from immunoSEQ multiplex PCR, and its TCRdb copy is limited to in-frame clones, with some not included. The data contain approximately 84,000 clones, roughly 74% of them seen just once; the ten biggest clones take up over 2%. This receptor was identified in a man aged 40-49 years in good health and CMV-seronegative. The source material was PBMCs. The chain has TRBV9 and TRBJ2-3; no clear D gene. CDR3 sequence reads: CASSAYVQDTQYF. The CDR3 DNA follows: TGTGCCAGCAGCGCCTACGTACAGGATACGCAGTATTTT.